Detailed here is one T cell receptor beta chain. Its antigen is not identified. This record belongs to a study of T cell responses to AZD1222 COVID-19 vaccine. Findings of the study overall: Clonal diversity was possibly underestimated; the donors were predominantly white British and more often female. Nearly half of spike-specific TCRs reportedly target unmutated variant regions.

The protocol was immunoSEQ multiplex PCR, while the TCRdb copy is restricted to in-frame clones and leaves out a portion. The sample consists of around 160,000 clones, around 89% of them appearing once. This CDR3 is 16 amino acids long. V shed 4 bases, J shed 7 bases, and the junction held 11 bases outside the gene matches. Germline lookup yields CDR1 LNHDA and CDR2 SQIVND (reference sequence). This specimen consisted of peripheral blood, obtained on day 0 of AZD1222 vaccination. The rearrangement joins TRBV19 to TRBJ1-5; 9 bases match TRBD1. The TCR comes from an adult in good health. In nucleotides, the CDR3 is TGTGCCAGTAGTACTTCGGACAGGGGATCGTGGCAGCCCCAGCATTTT. It specifies CASSTSDRGSWQPQHF.